The source of this TCR beta chain is a study of identical twins (dated by TCRdb to 2016 to 2017). Some background on the complete study: The study deep-sequenced TCR alpha and beta repertoires from monozygotic twins, unrelated adults of various ages and cord blood to test whether fetal clonotypes persist. To rule out contamination, replicate twin experiments were performed at different times with different library preparation protocols.

All donors were healthy Caucasians. The study also sequenced three unrelated non-twin adults: a male aged 18 to 30, a male aged 50 to 59 and a female aged 50 to 59. Using Miltenyi CD45RO+ enrichment and human naive T-cell isolation kits, memory (CD45RO+) and naive T cells were isolated from PBMC. In this sample, this clonotype turned up many times. It lacks a known antigen. No base qualities exist here, and no much larger clone lies one base off it. The library was generated by 5' RACE. TCRdb shows the sequencer as Illumina HiSeq 2000. A universal primer binding site was introduced by template switching, and a unique molecular identifier was present in the final cDNA, enabling accurate counting of TCR cDNA molecules. Specific primers in the conserved constant-segment region were used to synthesize first-strand cDNA for the TCR alpha and beta chains. To control for contamination, every cDNA library was double barcoded, receiving both a SMART-Mk sample barcode and Illumina barcodes. TruSeq adapter sequences, together with Illumina sample barcodes, were added in two successive PCR steps. The TCR alpha and beta cDNA libraries were sequenced on the Illumina HiSeq platform using custom primers. The study's own analysis went as follows. MiGEC was used to process raw reads and extract unique molecular identifiers, and MiXCR was used to find CDR3 positions. For each individual, recombination models were inferred using an EM algorithm with the repgenHMM and IGoR tools. Shared clonotypes were analyzed with the tcR package in R, and sharing was normalized by the product of cloneset sizes. To study raw recombination free of thymic and clonal selection effects, out-of-frame nonproductive sequences were analyzed. The public reads were reprocessed in TCRdb via fastp at Q25 and MiXCR, keeping in-frame beta chains. Under each unique CDR3 protein, matching rows form one entry showing the most common genes and DNA. TCRdb, not the authors, supplied the V and J calls. Across this sample there are about 690,000 distinct CDR3 sequences, with around 5.7% seen only once. Of the sample, about 2% is held by the ten largest clones.

The CDR3 holds 15 amino acids from the cysteine to the phenylalanine. Solely the CDR3 DNA is kept, with 45 bases framed from the first base. Reading the germline V gene gives CDR1 SGHTA and CDR2 FQGNSA. V and J are truncated by 5 bases and 4 bases respectively, leaving an intervening sequence of 18 bases. Study-wide conclusions, independent of this receptor: Because the same donors could not be followed over many years, conclusions were based on cross-sectional statistical analysis. Zero-insertion analyses could be partly confounded by invariant T cells such as MAIT and iNKT, although diverse VJ usage argued against such confounding for most clonotypes. In monozygotic twins, out-of-frame TCR alpha sharing was systematically underestimated by recombination models, although the models agreed with sharing between unrelated individuals. Abundant cord blood beta clonotypes had fewer insertions, young adult naive repertoires showed a similar but weaker trend, and memory repertoires showed no such trend. Out-of-frame TCR alpha sequences shared between twins showed an excess of low generation-probability sequences compared with coincidental sharing between unrelated individuals. A weaker excess of twin sharing was found in beta out-of-frame sequences because the signal-to-noise ratio was lowered by fewer shared sequences.

The chain links TRBV7-2 with TRBJ2-7, with no confidently assigned D gene. The sequence was obtained from a man aged 18 to 29 in good health. The sequencing input was naive T cells sorted from blood. This specimen's cell subset or site label, interpreted: cells isolated with a human naive T-cell isolation kit. Here the CDR3 is given as CASSADALNGYEQYF. The DNA sequence reads TGTGCCAGCAGCGCTGACGCGTTAAACGGTTACGAGCAGTACTTC. Reference TRBV7-2 and TRBJ2-7 genes cover what lies past the CDR3, so the full variable domain is GAGVSQSPSNKVTEKGKDVELRCDPISGHTALYWYRQSLGQGLEFLIYFQGNSAPDKSGLPSDRFSAERTGGSVSTLTIQRTQQEDSAVYLCASSADALNGYEQYFGPGTRLTVT.